This TCR beta chain originates from a study of T cell responses to AZD1222 COVID-19 vaccine. This CDR3 region has 13 residues. Per germline, CDR1 SEHNR and CDR2 FQNEAQ (reference sequence). The germline V and J ends were trimmed by 2 bases and 6 bases, with 10 bases remaining between them. Sequenced by immunoSEQ multiplex PCR; TCRdb stores in-frame clones only, minus some. Of approximately 140,000 clones in the sample, roughly 90% were seen once. Details on this clone: Its target is unknown.

Study-level results: Only six AZD1222 recipients tested seropositive at baseline. It was only after the peak T cell response that any repertoires were sampled.

The sequencing used peripheral blood, collected 28 days after the second AZD1222 dose. This chain connects TRBV7-9 to TRBJ1-2; tentatively, D is TRBD1 (5 bases). This receptor was taken from an adult who received the AZD1222 COVID-19 vaccine. The CDR3 DNA reads TGTGCCAGCAGCTTATCTGTGGGGCATGGCTACACCTTC. Its translation: CASSLSVGHGYTF.